These T cell receptor beta chains were read from a single sample in a study of shared clonotypes between healthy human individuals. Using immunoSEQ multiplex PCR, the repertoire was profiled, and TCRdb retains in-frame clones only, with some absent. The sample records around 720,000 clones, around 73% being singletons. Source material: memory CD4+ T cells sorted from blood. All receptors derive from a woman under 40 in good health. Both conserved end residues are part of each CDR3. The D gene is left open where the match is weak. Part of the rows lack a size; the others show once, few, many or a class for expanded clones.

D gene	V gene	J gene	clone size	CDR3 DNA	CDR3 protein
TRBD2	TRBV6-1	TRBJ2-1	-	TGTGCCAGCAGTGACCCCGTCCCGATTCGCGGGAGGGCCTACAATGAGCAGTTCTTC	CASSDPVPIRGRAYNEQFF
-	TRBV7-8	TRBJ1-1	-	TGTGCCAGCAGCCAGCGGGGGGGACCTGAAGCTTTCTTT	CASSQRGGPEAFF
-	TRBV10-3	TRBJ2-7	few	TGTGCCATCAGTCCACGGGGAAGCGAGCAGTACTTC	CAISPRGSEQYF
-	TRBV7-9	TRBJ1-1	-	TGTGCCAGCAGCTACGAAGGGGCCTTCGGTACTGAAGCTTTCTTT	CASSYEGAFGTEAFF
-	TRBV10-3	TRBJ2-7	-	TGTGCCATCAGTCCTGGGGGCAGTACCTACTACGAGCAGTACTTC	CAISPGGSTYYEQYF
TRBD1	TRBV7-3	TRBJ1-1	once	TGTGCCAGCAGCCCGAAACTAGTGGGACAGGGGGAAGTACCTGAAGCTTTCTTT	CASSPKLVGQGEVPEAFF
-	TRBV2	TRBJ1-5	many	TGTGCCAGCAGTGAAAACTTTCGAAATCAGCCCCAGCATTTT	CASSENFRNQPQHF
-	TRBV7-3	TRBJ2-4	-	TGTGCCAGCAGCTCAACTGCTGGAAACATTCAGTACTTC	CASSSTAGNIQYF
-	TRBV19	TRBJ1-2	few	TGTGCCAGTAGTGGGACAAGGAATAACTATGGCTACACCTTC	CASSGTRNNYGYTF
-	TRBV6-1	TRBJ2-5	once	TGTGCCAGCAGTACGGACTGGACAGAAGAGACCCAGTACTTC	CASSTDWTEETQYF
-	TRBV30	TRBJ1-4	-	TGTGCCTGGAGTTTAACAGGGCCGGGTGAAAAACTGTTTTTT	CAWSLTGPGEKLFF
TRBD1	TRBV2	TRBJ1-1	few	TGTGCCAGCAGTGGGCAGGGGGCGAAAACTGAAGCTTTCTTT	CASSGQGAKTEAFF